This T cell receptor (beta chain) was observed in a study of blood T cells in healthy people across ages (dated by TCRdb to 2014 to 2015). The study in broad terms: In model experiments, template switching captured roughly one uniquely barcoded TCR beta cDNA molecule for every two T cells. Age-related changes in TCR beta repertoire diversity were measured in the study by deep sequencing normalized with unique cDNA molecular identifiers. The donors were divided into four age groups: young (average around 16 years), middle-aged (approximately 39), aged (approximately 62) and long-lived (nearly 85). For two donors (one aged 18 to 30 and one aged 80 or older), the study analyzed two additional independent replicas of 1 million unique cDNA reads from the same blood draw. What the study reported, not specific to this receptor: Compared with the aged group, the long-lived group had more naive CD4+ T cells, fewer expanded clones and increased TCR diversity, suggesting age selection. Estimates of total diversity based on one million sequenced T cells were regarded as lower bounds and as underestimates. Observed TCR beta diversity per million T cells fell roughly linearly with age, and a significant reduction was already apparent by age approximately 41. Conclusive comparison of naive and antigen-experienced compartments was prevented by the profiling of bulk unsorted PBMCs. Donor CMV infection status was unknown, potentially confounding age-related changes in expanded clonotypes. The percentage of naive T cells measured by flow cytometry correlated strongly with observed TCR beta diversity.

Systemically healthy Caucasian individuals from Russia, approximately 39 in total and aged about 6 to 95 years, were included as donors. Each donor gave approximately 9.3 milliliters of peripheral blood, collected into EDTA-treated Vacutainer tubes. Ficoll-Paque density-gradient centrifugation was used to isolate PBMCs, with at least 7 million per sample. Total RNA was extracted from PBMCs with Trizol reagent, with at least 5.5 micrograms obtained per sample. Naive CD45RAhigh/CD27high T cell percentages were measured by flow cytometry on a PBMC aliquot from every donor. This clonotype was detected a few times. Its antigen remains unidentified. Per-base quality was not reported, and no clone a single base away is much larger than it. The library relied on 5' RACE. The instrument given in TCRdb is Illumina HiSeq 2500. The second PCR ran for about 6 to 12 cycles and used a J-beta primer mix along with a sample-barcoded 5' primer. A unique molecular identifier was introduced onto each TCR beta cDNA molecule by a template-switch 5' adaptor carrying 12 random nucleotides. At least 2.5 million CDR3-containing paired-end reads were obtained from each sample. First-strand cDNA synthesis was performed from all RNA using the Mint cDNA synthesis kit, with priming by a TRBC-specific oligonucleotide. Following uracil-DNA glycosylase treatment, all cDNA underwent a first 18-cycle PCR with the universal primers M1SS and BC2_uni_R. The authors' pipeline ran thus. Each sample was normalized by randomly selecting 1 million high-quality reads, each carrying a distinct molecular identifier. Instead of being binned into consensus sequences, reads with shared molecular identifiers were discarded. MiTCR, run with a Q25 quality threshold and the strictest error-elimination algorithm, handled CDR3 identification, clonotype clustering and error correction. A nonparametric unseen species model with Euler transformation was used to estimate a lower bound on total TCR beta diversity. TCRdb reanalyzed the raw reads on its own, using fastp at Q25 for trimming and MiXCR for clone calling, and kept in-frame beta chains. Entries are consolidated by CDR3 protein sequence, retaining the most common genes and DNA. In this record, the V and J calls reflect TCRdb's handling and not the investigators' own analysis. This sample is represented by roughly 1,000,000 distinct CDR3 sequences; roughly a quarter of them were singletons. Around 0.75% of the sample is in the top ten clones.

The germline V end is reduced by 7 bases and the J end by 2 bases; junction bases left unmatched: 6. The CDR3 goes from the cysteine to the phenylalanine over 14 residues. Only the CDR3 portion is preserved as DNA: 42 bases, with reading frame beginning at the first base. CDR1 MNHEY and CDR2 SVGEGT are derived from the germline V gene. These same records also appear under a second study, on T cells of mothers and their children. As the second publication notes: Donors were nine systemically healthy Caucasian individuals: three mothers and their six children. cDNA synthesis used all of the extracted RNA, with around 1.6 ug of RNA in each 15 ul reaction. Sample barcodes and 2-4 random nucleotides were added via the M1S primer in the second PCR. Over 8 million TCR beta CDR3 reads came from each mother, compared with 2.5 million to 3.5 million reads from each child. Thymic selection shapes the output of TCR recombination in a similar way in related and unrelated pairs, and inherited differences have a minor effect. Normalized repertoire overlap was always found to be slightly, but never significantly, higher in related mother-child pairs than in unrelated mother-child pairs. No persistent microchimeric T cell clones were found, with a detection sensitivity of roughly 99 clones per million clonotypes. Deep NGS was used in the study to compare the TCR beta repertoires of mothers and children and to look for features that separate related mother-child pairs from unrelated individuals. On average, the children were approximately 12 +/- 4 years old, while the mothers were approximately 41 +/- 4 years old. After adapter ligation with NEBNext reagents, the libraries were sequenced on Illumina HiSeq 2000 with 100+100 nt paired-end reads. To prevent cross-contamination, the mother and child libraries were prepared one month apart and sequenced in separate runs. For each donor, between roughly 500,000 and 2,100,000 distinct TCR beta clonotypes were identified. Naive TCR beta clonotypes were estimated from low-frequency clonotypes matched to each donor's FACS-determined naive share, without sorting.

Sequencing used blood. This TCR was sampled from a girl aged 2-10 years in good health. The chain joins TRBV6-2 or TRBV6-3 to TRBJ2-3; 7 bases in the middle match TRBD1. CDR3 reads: CASTEGAHTDTQYF. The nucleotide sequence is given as TGTGCCAGCACAGAGGGGGCCCACACAGATACGCAGTATTTT.